This T cell receptor (beta chain) came from a study of T cells in Graves' hyperthyroidism and ophthalmopathy. About the research overall: Initial diagnosis, before any treatment, was when peripheral blood was collected.

RNA transcripts served as the template for amplifying TCR beta CDR3 regions. Carried out on the TCR CDR3, a first-round RT-PCR used the HTBI primer set. Each CDR3 protein gets one entry after TCRdb re-called the multiplex PCR reads with MiXCR. The sample has about 420,000 distinct CDR3 sequences; roughly 15% are singletons. This clonotype has ten or more counts. Germline lookup yields CDR1 LGHDT and CDR2 YNNKEL (reference sequence). V was trimmed by 1 base and J by 0 bases, leaving 7 bases between them. The CDR3 spans 14 residues. Patients aged 18 to 65 had newly diagnosed hyperthyroidism that had lasted under 2 months. Diagnoses were made from clinical symptoms, serum measures (thyroxine and TRAb), thyroid ultrasound and orbital computed tomography.

Sequenced material: blood. The chain uses TRBV3-1 and TRBJ2-7; unclear D gene. This TCR derives from a woman under 30 with Graves' hyperthyroidism. CDR3 loop: CASSQGRVSYEQYF. CDR3 nucleotides: TGTGCCAGCAGCCAAGGACGGGTCTCCTACGAGCAGTACTTC.